What follows is one T cell receptor beta chain and its context. These data come from a study of sequential checkpoint blockade in melanoma. The overall study: Arm A got nivolumab then ipilimumab; arm B the reverse, 1:1. After both sequences, patients received maintenance nivolumab.

Treatment here: randomized to nivolumab then ipilimumab (arm A) or the reverse (arm B). No patient had prior DNA-damaging chemotherapy. From thawed PBMCs, live CD3+CD8+ cells negative for CD19 and CD56 were sorted. Repertoires were generated with immunoSEQ multiplex PCR, while TCRdb's copy carries only in-frame clones and drops some. The data contain 34,000 or so clones, 82% of them singletons. The sequenced sample was CD8+ T cells sorted from blood (inferred from file names), obtained from a patient given nivolumab and ipilimumab in sequence. The source is a human donor with melanoma.

In DNA form, the CDR3 reads TGTGCCAGCAGCTCCCTACTTAATCAGCCCCAGCATTTT. It yields the protein CASSSLLNQPQHF. V usage is TRBV7-9 and J usage is TRBJ1-5, with D hard to call. V lost 4 bases and J 4 bases, leaving 8 bases between the germline ends. Germline assignment: CDR1 SEHNR and CDR2 FQNEAQ (reference sequence). This CDR3 region has 13 residues. The full variable domain, in which reference TRBV7-9 and TRBJ1-5 provide the parts outside the CDR3, is DTGVSQNPRHKITKRGQNVTFRCDPISEHNRLYWYRQTLGQGPEFLTYFQNEAQLEKSRLLSDRFSAERPKGSFSTLEIQRTEQGDSAMYLCASSSLLNQPQHFGDGTRLSIL.